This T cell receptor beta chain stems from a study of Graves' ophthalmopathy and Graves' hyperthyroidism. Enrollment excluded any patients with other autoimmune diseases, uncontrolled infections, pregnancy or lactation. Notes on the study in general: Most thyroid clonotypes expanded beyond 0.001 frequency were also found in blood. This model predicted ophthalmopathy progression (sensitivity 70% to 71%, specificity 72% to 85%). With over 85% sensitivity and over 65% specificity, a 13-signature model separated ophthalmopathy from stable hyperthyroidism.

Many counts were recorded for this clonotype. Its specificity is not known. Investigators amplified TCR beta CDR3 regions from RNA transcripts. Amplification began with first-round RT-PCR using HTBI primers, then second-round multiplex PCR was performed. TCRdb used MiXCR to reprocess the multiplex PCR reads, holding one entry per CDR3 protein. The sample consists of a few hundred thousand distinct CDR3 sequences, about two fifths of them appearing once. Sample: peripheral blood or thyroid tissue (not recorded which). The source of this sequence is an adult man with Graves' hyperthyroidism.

Here the CDR3 DNA reads TGCAGTGCTAGAGCGGGGGAGGGCGATCTCACTGAAGCTTTCTTT. Translation: CSARAGEGDLTEAFF. V is TRBV20-1 and J is TRBJ1-1; D is possibly TRBD1 (5 bases). The germline gives CDR1 DFQATT, CDR2 SNEGSKA (reference sequence). Trimming shortened V by 1 base and J by 4 bases, and 16 bases separated the two germline ends. The CDR3 spans 15 residues.